A single sample gave rise to the 7 T cell receptor beta chains below, sequenced in a study of immune evolution from preneoplasia to lung adenocarcinoma listed by TCRdb under 2021. Libraries came from the immunoSEQ multiplex PCR assay. The immuneACCESS repertoire file appears here via TCRdb, limited to in-frame rearrangements. These files lack a portion of the clones; in checked studies, under half of the deficit traces to unresolved V genes, and the cause of the others is not known. The sample profile shows some 6,100 clones; approximately 88% of them were found once. Together, the top ten hold roughly 2.5% of the sample. Sequences were obtained from FFPE lung adenocarcinoma in situ tissue. Explained via the paper, the cell subset or site label denotes: preinvasive adenocarcinoma in situ (AIS). The source is a donor older than 65 with lung adenocarcinoma.

The CDR3 is CASSSEFYEQYF. The CDR3 DNA reads TGCGCCAGCAGCTCCGAATTCTACGAGCAGTACTTC. The chain recombines TRBV5-1 with TRBJ2-7; D not certain. The ends were cut back, 3 bases at V and 3 bases at J, with 7 bases in the middle. This CDR3 is built from 12 residues. Germline V gene sequence: CDR1 SGHRS, CDR2 YFSETQ. The full variable domain, in which reference TRBV5-1 and TRBJ2-7 provide the parts outside the CDR3, is KAGVTQTPRYLIKTRGQQVTLSCSPISGHRSVSWYQQTPGQGLQFLFEYFSETQRNKGNFPGRFSGRQFSNSRSEMNVSTLELGDSALYLCASSSEFYEQYFGPGTRLTVT.

J is TRBJ2-5 and V is TRBV2, with D perhaps given as TRBD1 or TRBD2 (5 bases each). The V and J ends lost 2 bases and 5 bases respectively, with 6 bases between them. The CDR3 is made up of 12 amino acids. Germline V gene data show CDR1 as SNHLY and CDR2 as FYNNEI. Here the CDR3 reads CASSEWGETQYF. DNA for the CDR3: TGTGCCAGCAGTGAATGGGGGGAGACCCAGTACTTC.

The sample holds one count of this clone. This chain connects TRBV6-1 to TRBJ1-2; 8 bases are shared with TRBD1. The germline V gene encodes CDR1 MNHNS and CDR2 SASEGT. This CDR3 region has 16 residues. Trimming cost V 3 bases and J 7 bases; bases outside gene matches: 13. The CDR3 sequence is CASSDILQGAKGGYTF. In DNA form, the CDR3 reads TGTGCCAGCAGTGATATCCTCCAGGGGGCAAAGGGTGGCTACACCTTC.

This clone has just one count. V and J are TRBV19 and TRBJ2-7, with TRBD1 matching over 7 bases. Germline lookup yields CDR1 LNHDA and CDR2 SQIVND (reference sequence). This CDR3 spans 12 amino acids. V was pared by 10 bases and J by 4 bases, with 7 bases of the junction left unmatched. The chain's CDR3 is CATGKGAYEQYF. As DNA, the CDR3 is TGTGCCACTGGGAAGGGGGCGTACGAGCAGTACTTC.

The V call is TRBV19, the J call TRBJ2-7; TRBD2 matches at 7 bases. The CDR3 has 15 residues. V was pared by 3 bases and J by 0 bases, with 5 bases of the junction left unmatched. Per germline, CDR1 LNHDA and CDR2 SQIVND (reference sequence). The CDR3 protein is CASSMGGRPSYEQYF. As DNA, the CDR3 is TGTGCCAGTAGTATGGGAGGGAGACCCTCCTACGAGCAGTACTTC.

The J gene is TRBJ1-4, the V gene TRBV29-1; the D is unclear. Between the trimmed V and J ends, which lost 6 bases and 8 bases, there was a span of 10 bases. Germline CDR1 is SQVTM and CDR2 is ANQGSEA. This CDR3 is built from 11 residues. CDR3 DNA sequence: TGCAGCGTCCGATTCGGGGAAAAACTGTTTTTT. It is translated as CSVRFGEKLFF.

This clone appeared a single time. This chain uses TRBV4-2 with TRBJ2-1; tentatively, D is TRBD1 (7 bases). From germline, CDR1 is LGHNA and CDR2 YNFKEQ. The CDR3 length is 17 residues. The V end was cut by 3 bases, the J end by 3 bases, with 18 bases between. CDR3 sequence: CASSQARGTGLYNEQFF. For the CDR3, the DNA is TGTGCCAGCAGCCAGGCCAGGGGGACTGGCCTCTACAATGAGCAGTTCTTC.